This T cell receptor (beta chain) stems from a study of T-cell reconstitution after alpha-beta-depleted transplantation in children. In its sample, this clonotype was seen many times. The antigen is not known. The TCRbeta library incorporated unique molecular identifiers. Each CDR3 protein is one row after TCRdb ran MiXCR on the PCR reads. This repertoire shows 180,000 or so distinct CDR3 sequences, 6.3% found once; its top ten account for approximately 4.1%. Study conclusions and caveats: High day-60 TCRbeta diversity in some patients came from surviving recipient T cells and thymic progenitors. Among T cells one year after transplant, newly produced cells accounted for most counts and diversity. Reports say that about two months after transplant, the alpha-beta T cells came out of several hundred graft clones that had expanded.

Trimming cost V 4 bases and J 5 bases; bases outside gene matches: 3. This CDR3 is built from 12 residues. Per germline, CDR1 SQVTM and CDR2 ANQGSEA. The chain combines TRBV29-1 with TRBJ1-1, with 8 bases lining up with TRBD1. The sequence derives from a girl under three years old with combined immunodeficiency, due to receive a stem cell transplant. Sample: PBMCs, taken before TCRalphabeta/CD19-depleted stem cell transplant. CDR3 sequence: CSVARGRTEAFF. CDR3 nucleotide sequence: TGCAGCGTTGCCAGGGGGCGGACTGAAGCTTTCTTT.